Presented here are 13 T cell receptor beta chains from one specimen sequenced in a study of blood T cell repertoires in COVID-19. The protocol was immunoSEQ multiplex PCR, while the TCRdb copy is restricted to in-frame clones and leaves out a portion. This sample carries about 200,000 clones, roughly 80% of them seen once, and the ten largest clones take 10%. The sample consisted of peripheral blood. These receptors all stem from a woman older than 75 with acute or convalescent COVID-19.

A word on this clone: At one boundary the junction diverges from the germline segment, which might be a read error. CDR3 loop: CASSPGGSAKEKLFF. For the CDR3, the DNA is TGTGCCAGCAGTCCAGGGGGGTCCGCTAAGGAAAAACTGTTTTTT. This sequence joins TRBV28 and TRBJ1-4; 7 nucleotides match TRBD1. Germline CDR1 is MDHEN and CDR2 is SYDVKM. The CDR3 loop spans 15 amino acids.

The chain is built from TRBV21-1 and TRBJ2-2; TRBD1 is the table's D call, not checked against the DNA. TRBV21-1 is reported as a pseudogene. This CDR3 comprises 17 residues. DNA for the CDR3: TGTGCCAGCAGCAGAGGCAAGGACAGGGGTGGCACCGGGGAGCTGTTTTTT. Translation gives CASSRGKDRGGTGELFF.

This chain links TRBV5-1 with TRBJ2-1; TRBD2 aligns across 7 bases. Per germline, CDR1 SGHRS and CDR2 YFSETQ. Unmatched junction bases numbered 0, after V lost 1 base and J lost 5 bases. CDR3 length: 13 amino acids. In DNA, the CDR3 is TGCGCCAGCAGCTTGACTAGCGACAATGAGCAGTTCTTC. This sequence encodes CASSLTSDNEQFF.

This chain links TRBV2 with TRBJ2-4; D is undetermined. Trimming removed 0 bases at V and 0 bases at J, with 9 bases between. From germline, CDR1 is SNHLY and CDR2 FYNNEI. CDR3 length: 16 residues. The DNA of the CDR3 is TGTGCCAGCAGTGAAGCTCCAGTTCTAGCCAAAAACATTCAGTACTTC. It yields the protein CASSEAPVLAKNIQYF.

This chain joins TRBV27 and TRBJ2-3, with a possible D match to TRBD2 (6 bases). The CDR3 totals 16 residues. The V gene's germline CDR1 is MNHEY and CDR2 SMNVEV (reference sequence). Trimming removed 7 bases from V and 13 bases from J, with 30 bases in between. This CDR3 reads CASTSSTGVLPVSEYF. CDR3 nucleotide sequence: TGTGCCAGCACCTCAAGTACGGGAGTTCTGCCGGTCTCTGAGTATTTT.

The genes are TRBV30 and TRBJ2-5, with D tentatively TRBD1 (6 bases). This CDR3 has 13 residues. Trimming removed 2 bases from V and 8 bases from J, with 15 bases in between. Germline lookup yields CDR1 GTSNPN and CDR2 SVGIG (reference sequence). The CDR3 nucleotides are TGTGCCTGGAGTCTTAACAGGGTAGATACCCAGTACTTC. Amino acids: CAWSLNRVDTQYF.

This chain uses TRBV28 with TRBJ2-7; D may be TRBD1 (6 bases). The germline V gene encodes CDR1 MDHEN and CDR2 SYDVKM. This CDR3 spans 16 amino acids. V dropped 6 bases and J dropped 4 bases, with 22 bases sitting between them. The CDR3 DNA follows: TGTGCCAGCAGGTTGATACAGGGTCTGGGGCGGTACGAGCAGTACTTC. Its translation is CASRLIQGLGRYEQYF.

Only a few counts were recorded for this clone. DNA of the CDR3: TGTGCCTGGAGTGACACCTACGAGCAGTACTTC. Translation: CAWSDTYEQYF. V usage is TRBV30 and J usage is TRBJ2-7; no reliable D call. Germline V gene data show CDR1 as GTSNPN and CDR2 as SVGIG (reference sequence). This CDR3 has 11 residues. The V and J ends lost 1 base and 2 bases respectively, with 3 bases between them.

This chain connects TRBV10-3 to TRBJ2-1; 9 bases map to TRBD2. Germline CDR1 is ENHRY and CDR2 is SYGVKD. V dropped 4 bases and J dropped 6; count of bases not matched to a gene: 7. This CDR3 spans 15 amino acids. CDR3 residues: CAISGGGLASNEQFF. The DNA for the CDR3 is TGTGCCATCAGTGGGGGAGGACTAGCGTCCAATGAGCAGTTCTTC.

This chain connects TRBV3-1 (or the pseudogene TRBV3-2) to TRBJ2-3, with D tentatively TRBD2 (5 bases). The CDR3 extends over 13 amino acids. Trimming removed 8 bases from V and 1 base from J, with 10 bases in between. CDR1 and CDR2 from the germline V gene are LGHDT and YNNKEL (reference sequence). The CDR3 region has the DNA TGTGCCAGCGGGCGGCGGGGCACAGATACGCAGTATTTT. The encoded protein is CASGRRGTDTQYF.

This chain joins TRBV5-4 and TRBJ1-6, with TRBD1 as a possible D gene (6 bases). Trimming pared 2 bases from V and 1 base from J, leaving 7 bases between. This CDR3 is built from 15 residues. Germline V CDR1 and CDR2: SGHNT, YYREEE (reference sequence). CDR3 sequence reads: CASSFGTSYNSPLHF. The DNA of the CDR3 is TGTGCCAGCAGCTTCGGGACATCCTATAATTCACCCCTCCACTTT.

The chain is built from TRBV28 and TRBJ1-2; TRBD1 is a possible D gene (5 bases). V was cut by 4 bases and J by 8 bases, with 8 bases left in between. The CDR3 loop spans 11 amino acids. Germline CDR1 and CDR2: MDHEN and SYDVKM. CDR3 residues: CASSYRQGYTF. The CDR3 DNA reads TGTGCCAGCAGTTACAGGCAGGGCTACACCTTC.

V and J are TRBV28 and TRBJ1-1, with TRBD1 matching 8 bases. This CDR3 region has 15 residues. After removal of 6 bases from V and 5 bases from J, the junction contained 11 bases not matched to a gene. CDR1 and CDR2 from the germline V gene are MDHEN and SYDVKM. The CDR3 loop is CASSLPRTGRTEAFF. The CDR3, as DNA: TGTGCCAGCAGCTTACCTAGGACAGGGCGGACTGAAGCTTTCTTT.